Included here is one T cell receptor beta chain sequence, with context. This specimen comes from a study of CD8 T cells in Susac syndrome. This CDR3 spans 15 amino acids. V lost 1 base to trimming and J lost 0 bases, with 12 bases between them. Germline V gives CDR1 SQVTM, CDR2 ANQGSEA. Sequencing of TCR beta covered CD8+ and CD4+ T cells obtained from blood. Through negative isolation, CD4+ and CD8+ T cells were obtained, while TEMRA cells were enriched using FACS. After extraction with the RNeasy kit, roughly 0.45 to 1 ug of the RNA was reverse transcribed using random hexamers. Amplification of the TCR beta CDR3 was carried out by immunoSEQ multiplex PCR, which spanned a total of 54 Vbeta and 13 Jbeta segments. TCRdb re-derived calls from the immunoSEQ multiplex PCR reads in MiXCR, one entry per CDR3 protein. The sample includes about 47,000 distinct CDR3 sequences, 80% to 95% of them seen just once.

The TCR comes from a human donor in good health. What was sequenced was CD8+ T cells from PBMCs. The gene calls are TRBV29-1 and TRBJ1-1; D is ambiguous. For the CDR3, the DNA is TGCAGCGTTGAAGTGAGTTGGAGTATGAACACTGAAGCTTTCTTT. It encodes CSVEVSWSMNTEAFF.